The present entry profiles one T cell receptor beta chain with its context. Original methodology: Counts of nucleated cells, estimated from reference gene primer amplification, were obtained. Profiling relied on immunoSEQ multiplex PCR, and the TCRdb table lists in-frame clones only, not all of them. The V and J calls and the clone size are those of that table, but D and trimming were determined from the DNA. The table lists around 88,000 clones, about 84% of them singletons. This specimen comes from a study of blood T cell repertoires in COVID-19. Study information: Whether acute or convalescent, the COVID-19 samples came from the United States, Italy and Spain. Nucleic acid was either cDNA or gDNA, and it came from T cells, B-cell-depleted T cells, or PBMCs.

Germline CDR1 and CDR2: MNHEY and SVGAGI. V shed 0 bases and J shed 2 bases, with 5 bases lying between them. This CDR3 comprises 15 residues. This sequence was found in a woman of 80 years or more with acute or convalescent COVID-19. Sequenced input: peripheral blood. The chain links TRBV6-5 to TRBJ2-6; D unresolved. CDR3 residues: CASSYSRTGANVLTF. The CDR3 DNA sequence: TGTGCCAGCAGTTACTCCAGGACTGGGGCCAACGTCCTGACTTTC.